This T cell receptor (beta chain) emerged from a study of yellow fever vaccine responses in identical twins (dated 2018 in TCRdb). A note on the overall study: Focusing on identical twins, the study followed the T cell clones that responded to the vaccine, and did so with precision.

The protocol used for the library was RT-PCR. The instrument given in TCRdb is Illumina HiSeq 2500. The public reads were run again by TCRdb, first through fastp at Q25 and then through MiXCR, and only productive beta chains were kept. When rows share a CDR3 protein, they turn into one entry using the most common DNA and genes. The sample contains about 9,000 distinct CDR3 sequences, approximately 80% of them found a single time. Under 2.5% of the sample is in the top ten clones. Here is what the overall study found, with its caveats: According to the authors, the vaccine-induced T cell response in identical twins seemed to be partly convergent and partly specific to each individual.

As to this clonotype: Its antigen is currently not known. No much larger clonotype is one base removed from it; base qualities were not supplied.

Including the terminal cysteine and phenylalanine, the CDR3 comprises 13 residues. Only CDR3 DNA remains: 39 bases, in frame from the first base. The germline V gene provides CDR1 MNHNS and CDR2 SASEGT. V is reduced by 7 bases and J by 9 bases, leaving a spacing of 13 bases between them. This sequence originates from a woman aged 18-30 years who received the yellow fever vaccine. Donor details come from another sample of the same person, matched by shared clones. The rearranged segments are TRBV6-1 and TRBJ1-6, and possibly TRBD1, on 5 matching bases. The sequenced sample was T cells from blood (PBMCs), unsorted or a sorted subset (not recorded which), obtained before or after yellow fever vaccination (not recorded which). The CDR3 reads CASTTGRGSPLHF. Read as DNA, the sequence is TGTGCCAGCACCACGGGTAGGGGTTCACCCCTCCACTTT.